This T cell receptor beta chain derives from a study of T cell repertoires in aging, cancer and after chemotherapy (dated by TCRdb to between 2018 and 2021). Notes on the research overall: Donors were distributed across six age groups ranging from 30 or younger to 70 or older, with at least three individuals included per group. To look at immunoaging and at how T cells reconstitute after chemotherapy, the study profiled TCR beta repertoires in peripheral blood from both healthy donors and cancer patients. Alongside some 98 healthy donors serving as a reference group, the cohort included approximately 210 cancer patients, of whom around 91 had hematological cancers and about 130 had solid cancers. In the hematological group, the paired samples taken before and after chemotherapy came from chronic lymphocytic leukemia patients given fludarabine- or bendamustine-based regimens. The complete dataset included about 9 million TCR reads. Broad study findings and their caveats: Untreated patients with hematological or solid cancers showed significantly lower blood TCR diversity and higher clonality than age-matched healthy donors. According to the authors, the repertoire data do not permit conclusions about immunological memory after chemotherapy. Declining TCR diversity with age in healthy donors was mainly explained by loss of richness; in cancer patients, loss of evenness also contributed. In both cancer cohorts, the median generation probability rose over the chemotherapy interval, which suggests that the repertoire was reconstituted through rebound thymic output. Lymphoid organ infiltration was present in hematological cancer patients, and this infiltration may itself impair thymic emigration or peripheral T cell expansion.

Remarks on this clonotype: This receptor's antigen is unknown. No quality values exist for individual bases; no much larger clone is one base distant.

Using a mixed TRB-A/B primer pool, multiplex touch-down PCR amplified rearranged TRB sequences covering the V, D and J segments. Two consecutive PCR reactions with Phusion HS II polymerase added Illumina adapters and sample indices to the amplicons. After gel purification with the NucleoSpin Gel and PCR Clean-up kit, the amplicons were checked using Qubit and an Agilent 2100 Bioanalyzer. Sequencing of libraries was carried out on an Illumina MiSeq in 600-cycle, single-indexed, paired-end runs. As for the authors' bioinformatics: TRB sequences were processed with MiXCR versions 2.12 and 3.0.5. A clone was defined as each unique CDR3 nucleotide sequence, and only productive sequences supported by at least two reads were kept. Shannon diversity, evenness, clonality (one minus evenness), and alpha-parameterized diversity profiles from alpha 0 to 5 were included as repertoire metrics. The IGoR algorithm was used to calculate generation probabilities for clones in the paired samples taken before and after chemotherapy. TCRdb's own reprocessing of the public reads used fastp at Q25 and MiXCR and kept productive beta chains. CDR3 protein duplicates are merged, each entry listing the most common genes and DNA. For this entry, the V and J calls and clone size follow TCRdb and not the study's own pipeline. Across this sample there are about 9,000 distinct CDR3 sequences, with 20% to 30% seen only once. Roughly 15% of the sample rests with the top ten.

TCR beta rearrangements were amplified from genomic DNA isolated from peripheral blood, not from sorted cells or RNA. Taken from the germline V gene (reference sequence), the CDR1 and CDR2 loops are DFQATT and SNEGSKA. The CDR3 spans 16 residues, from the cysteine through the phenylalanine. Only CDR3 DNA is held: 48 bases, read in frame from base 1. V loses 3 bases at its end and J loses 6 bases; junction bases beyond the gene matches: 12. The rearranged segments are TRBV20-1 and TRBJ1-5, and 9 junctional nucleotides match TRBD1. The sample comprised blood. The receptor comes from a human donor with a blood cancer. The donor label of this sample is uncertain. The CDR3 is CSASMNRGRPGQPQHF. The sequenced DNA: TGCAGTGCTAGTATGAACAGGGGGCGCCCCGGTCAGCCCCAGCATTTT.